A selection of T cell receptor beta chains follows, all from one sample in a study of post-analysis software for immune sequencing data. TCRdb independently ran MiXCR on the PCR reads; one entry per CDR3 protein. The table includes 750,000 to 950,000 distinct CDR3 sequences, approximately 57% detected once. The sample comprised blood. The source of these receptors is a girl aged 5-17 years with multiple sclerosis. Both conserved end residues are part of each CDR3. The D gene is left open where the match is weak. Clone size is shown for a subset of rows, as once, few, many or a class of expanded clone.

d_call	v_call	cdr3_length	j_call	clone_size	cdr3_aa	cdr3_nt
TRBD2	TRBV4-1	16	TRBJ2-1	-	CASSSTSGSSYNEQFF	TGCGCCAGCAGCTCAACCAGCGGGAGCTCCTACAATGAGCAGTTCTTC
TRBD1	TRBV5-1	15	TRBJ2-5	few	CASSSRDSPQETQYF	TGCGCCAGCAGCTCCCGGGACAGCCCCCAAGAGACCCAGTACTTC
-	TRBV5-1	12	TRBJ2-5	few	CASSPRGPNQYF	TGCGCCAGCAGCCCGCGAGGGCCCAACCAGTACTTC
-	TRBV9	15	TRBJ2-3	-	CASSEGTKSTDTQYF	TGTGCCAGCAGCGAAGGGACGAAGAGCACAGATACGCAGTATTTT
TRBD1	TRBV7-9	16	TRBJ2-4	-	CASSPPRQGVENIQYF	TGTGCCAGCAGCCCCCCTAGGCAGGGGGTGGAAAACATTCAGTACTTC
-	TRBV20-1	15	TRBJ2-3	-	CSARFGSTTSDTQYF	TGCAGTGCTAGATTCGGCAGCACCACGTCAGATACGCAGTATTTT
TRBD2	TRBV7-2	14	TRBJ2-7	-	CASGLAGPYYEQYF	TGTGCCAGCGGTCTAGCGGGGCCATACTACGAGCAGTACTTC
TRBD2	TRBV29-1	15	TRBJ2-5	few	CSVGLSGRTSVPQYF	TGCAGCGTGGGACTAAGCGGGAGGACCTCAGTCCCCCAGTACTTC
-	TRBV29-1	11	TRBJ2-7	-	CSVVRGNEQYF	TGCAGCGTTGTTAGGGGGAACGAGCAGTACTTC
-	TRBV6-6	16	TRBJ2-6	-	CASSPSSPSGANVLTF	TGTGCCAGCAGTCCATCATCCCCCTCTGGGGCCAACGTCCTGACTTTC
TRBD1	TRBV6-5	19	TRBJ2-5	-	CASSYSADRGQPVTETQYF	TGTGCCAGCAGTTACTCCGCGGACAGGGGGCAACCGGTCACAGAGACCCAGTACTTC
-	TRBV11-2	16	TRBJ2-3	-	CASSLVPGAFPDTQYF	TGTGCCAGCAGCTTAGTTCCAGGGGCCTTCCCAGATACGCAGTATTTT
-	TRBV7-6	16	TRBJ2-3	-	CASSLAGGPGTDTQYF	TGTGCCAGCAGCTTAGCGGGCGGCCCCGGCACAGATACGCAGTATTTT
-	TRBV7-6	12	TRBJ2-7	few	CASSVDTYEQYF	TGTGCCAGCAGCGTAGACACCTACGAGCAGTACTTC
-	TRBV7-2	14	TRBJ2-7	-	CASSTPGGLYEQYF	TGTGCCAGCAGCACCCCCGGCGGACTATACGAGCAGTACTTC
-	TRBV6-6	15	TRBJ2-3	once	CASSFPTGLTDTQYF	TGTGCCAGCAGTTTTCCTACAGGTCTCACAGATACGCAGTATTTT
-	TRBV20-1	15	TRBJ2-7	-	CSARALRRESREQYF	TGCAGTGCTAGAGCCCTAAGGAGGGAATCTAGAGAGCAGTACTTC
-	TRBV29-1	11	TRBJ2-5	many	CSVEGQETQYF	TGCAGCGTTGAGGGCCAAGAGACCCAGTACTTC
-	TRBV20-1	16	TRBJ1-6	-	CSARAGRAMKNSPLHF	TGCAGTGCTAGAGCTGGGAGGGCCATGAAAAATTCACCCCTCCACTTT
TRBD1	TRBV15	14	TRBJ2-5	few	CATSRADREKTQYF	TGTGCCACCAGCAGAGCGGACAGGGAGAAGACCCAGTACTTC
-	TRBV20-1	14	TRBJ1-5	-	CSGQWGPGDQPQHF	TGCAGTGGACAATGGGGACCGGGGGATCAGCCCCAGCATTTT
-	TRBV20-1	15	TRBJ1-5	-	CSARDRSGRDQPQHF	TGCAGTGCTAGAGATCGATCAGGTCGGGACCAGCCCCAGCATTTT
-	TRBV12-3/TRBV12-4	15	TRBJ2-7	-	CASSTLTGRVDEQYF	TGTGCCAGCAGCACCTTGACGGGAAGAGTCGACGAGCAGTACTTC
TRBD1	TRBV29-1	14	TRBJ2-7	-	CSAGHRGNYYEQYF	TGCAGCGCGGGCCACAGGGGAAACTACTACGAGCAGTACTTC
-	TRBV20-1	16	TRBJ1-4	-	CSAREPTGTTNEKLFF	TGCAGTGCTAGAGAACCTACAGGAACAACTAATGAAAAACTGTTTTTT
-	TRBV12-3/TRBV12-4	15	TRBJ2-7	few	CASSLEERRAYEQYF	TGTGCCAGCAGTTTAGAGGAAAGACGGGCCTACGAGCAGTACTTC
-	TRBV9	21	TRBJ1-1	once	CASSVASPPFRGRGMNTEAFF	TGTGCCAGCAGCGTAGCCTCGCCTCCCTTCCGGGGGAGAGGGATGAACACTGAAGCTTTCTTT
-	TRBV11-2	13	TRBJ1-1	-	CASSLDRRSEAFF	TGTGCCAGCAGCTTAGATCGGAGGTCTGAAGCTTTCTTT
-	TRBV4-2	13	TRBJ1-2	-	CASSQGFNYGYTF	TGTGCCAGCAGCCAGGGGTTTAACTATGGCTACACCTTC
TRBD2	TRBV24-1	13	TRBJ2-1	-	CATSRSGSSEQFF	TGTGCCACCAGCCGTAGCGGGAGTAGTGAGCAGTTCTTC
-	TRBV10-3	10	TRBJ2-1	once	CAIGESEQFF	TGTGCCATCGGAGAATCCGAGCAGTTCTTC
-	TRBV5-1	14	TRBJ2-7	-	CASSYYGNSYEQYF	TGCGCCAGCAGCTATTACGGGAACTCCTACGAGCAGTACTTC
TRBD1	TRBV12-3/TRBV12-4	16	TRBJ1-2	few	CASRPQGARGDYGYTF	TGTGCCAGCAGACCACAGGGGGCCCGGGGGGACTATGGCTACACCTTC
-	TRBV27	13	TRBJ1-2	few	CASRSLRHYGYTF	TGTGCCAGCAGGTCTCTTAGGCACTATGGCTACACCTTC
-	TRBV5-1	15	TRBJ2-7	-	CASKEVGRGPYEQYF	TGCGCCAGCAAAGAGGTAGGGCGGGGGCCCTACGAGCAGTACTTC
-	TRBV7-9	16	TRBJ2-7	-	CASSRARGLASYEQYF	TGTGCCAGCAGCCGGGCTCGTGGGCTAGCGAGCTACGAGCAGTACTTC
-	TRBV20-1	16	TRBJ1-5	-	CSAKVGGPFINQPQHF	TGCAGTGCTAAGGTCGGTGGACCCTTTATCAATCAGCCCCAGCATTTT
TRBD1	TRBV15	16	TRBJ2-1	-	CATSRDLGTAYNEQFF	TGTGCCACCAGCAGAGACCTAGGGACAGCTTACAATGAGCAGTTCTTC
TRBD1	TRBV10-3	15	TRBJ2-7	-	CAIRETGQVTYEQYF	TGTGCCATCAGGGAAACGGGACAGGTCACCTACGAGCAGTACTTC
-	TRBV7-2	16	TRBJ2-6	-	CASSLELHSGANVLTF	TGTGCCAGCAGCTTAGAACTGCACTCTGGGGCCAACGTCCTGACTTTC
TRBD1	TRBV29-1	14	TRBJ1-5	-	CSARTGPVDQPQHF	TGCAGCGCTCGGACAGGGCCAGTGGATCAGCCCCAGCATTTT
TRBD2	TRBV18	14	TRBJ2-5	-	CASSGRAFEETQYF	TGTGCCAGCTCAGGGAGGGCGTTTGAAGAGACCCAGTACTTC
TRBD1	TRBV7-9	17	TRBJ2-5	-	CASSVQRQPGQGETQYF	TGTGCCAGCAGCGTTCAGAGGCAACCGGGACAGGGAGAGACCCAGTACTTC
-	TRBV6-6	13	TRBJ1-6	few	CASTHPSDSPLHF	TGTGCCAGCACCCACCCGTCCGATTCACCCCTCCACTTT
-	TRBV20-1	14	TRBJ1-2	-	CSARDKQENYGYTF	TGCAGTGCTAGAGATAAACAGGAGAACTATGGCTACACCTTC
TRBD2	TRBV7-9	15	TRBJ2-3	-	CASSLTSGSTDAQYF	TGTGCCAGCAGCTTGACTAGCGGGAGCACAGATGCGCAGTATTTT
TRBD2	TRBV5-1	16	TRBJ2-5	-	CAGSVTSGRAPETQYF	TGCGCCGGCAGCGTGACTAGCGGGAGGGCCCCGGAGACCCAGTACTTC
-	TRBV12-3/TRBV12-4	13	TRBJ1-2	-	CASRMTGPYGYTF	TGTGCCAGCAGAATGACAGGTCCCTATGGCTACACCTTC
-	TRBV20-1	14	TRBJ1-5	-	CSARQGRSNQPQHF	TGCAGTGCTAGACAGGGTCGGAGCAATCAGCCCCAGCATTTT
TRBD2	TRBV4-1	19	TRBJ2-3	-	CASSQVLGQRGEYTDTQYF	TGCGCCAGCAGCCAAGTTCTGGGACAGCGGGGGGAATACACAGATACGCAGTATTTT
TRBD1	TRBV4-2	16	TRBJ1-2	-	CASSPTADRGRVGYTF	TGTGCCAGCAGCCCGACGGCCGACAGGGGGCGTGTTGGCTACACCTTC
TRBD1	TRBV29-1	12	TRBJ2-5	few	CSVYNRGETQYF	TGCAGCGTTTACAACAGGGGGGAGACCCAGTACTTC
TRBD2	TRBV7-9	16	TRBJ2-5	-	CASSLSPSGIAETQYF	TGTGCCAGCAGCTTATCCCCTAGCGGGATTGCGGAGACCCAGTACTTC
-	TRBV20-1	15	TRBJ1-4	-	CSARALGRANEKLFF	TGCAGTGCTAGAGCATTGGGACGGGCTAATGAAAAACTGTTTTTT